This T cell receptor (beta chain) was profiled in a study of T cell responses to AZD1222 COVID-19 vaccine. Study-level results: Spike-specific TCR breadth and depth rose after two AZD1222 doses. Among spike-specific TCRs, nearly half reportedly target unmutated variant regions.

Data came from immunoSEQ multiplex PCR; TCRdb stores just in-frame clones and leaves some out. There are roughly 120,000 clones in the sample; 80% to 90% occur only once, and about 7.8% lies in the top ten. Germline lookup yields CDR1 GTSNPN and CDR2 SVGIG (reference sequence). The V gene end was trimmed by 4 bases and the J gene end by 2 bases; junction bases not matched to a gene: 2. The CDR3 sequence is 13 residues long. Comment on this clone: Its specificity is unknown.

This sequence originates from an adult in good health. V and J are TRBV30 and TRBJ2-7; 10 nucleotides agree with TRBD1. The sample consisted of peripheral blood, taken on day 0 of AZD1222 vaccination. Here the CDR3 DNA reads TGTGCCTGGAAGGGGACAGGGGCCTACGAGCAGTACTTC. It encodes CAWKGTGAYEQYF.